Only a few counts were recorded for the clone carrying this T cell receptor beta chain. Its antigen is as yet unknown. The data belong to a study of cytomegalovirus exposure and HLA in healthy donors. The wider study: A preliminary data release comprised around 90 million unique TCRs obtained from HLA-typed donors. Findings and caveats of the study: Most CMV-associated TCR beta chains were later found to appear HLA-restricted. Presence/absence analyses assumed roughly uniform sequencing depth across donors.

This CDR3 region has 14 residues. V was clipped by 0 bases and J by 8 bases, with 13 bases between them. Germline V lookup: CDR1 MNHEY, CDR2 SMNVEV (reference sequence). As for the donors, each was a healthy bone marrow donor. A multiplex PCR was run with 60 Vbeta primers and 13 Jbeta primers. Method: immunoSEQ multiplex PCR; TCRdb's copy keeps in-frame clones and lacks some. The sample shows 150,000 to 200,000 clones, around four fifths of them seen only once. The origin of this receptor is a woman aged 45 to 65 in good health and CMV-seropositive. The chain uses TRBV27 and TRBJ1-2; D is perhaps TRBD1 (5 bases). The sample consisted of PBMCs. The CDR3 sequence is CASSLSRQGIGYTF. For the CDR3, the DNA is TGTGCCAGCAGTTTATCGCGGCAGGGCATCGGCTACACCTTC.